This T cell receptor (beta chain) came from a study of T-cell reconstitution after alpha-beta-depleted transplantation in children. Germline-derived CDR1 and CDR2 are SGHRS and YFSETQ. Trimming shortened V by 4 bases and J by 9 bases, and 19 bases separated the two germline ends. The CDR3 runs to 14 residues. This sample's TCRbeta library carried unique molecular identifier barcodes. MiXCR, applied by TCRdb to the PCR reads, yields one record per CDR3 protein. The sample contains 140,000 to 150,000 distinct CDR3 sequences, 8% to 10% of which appear only once. Points from the study as a whole: Fresh T-cell production supplied most of the T-cell counts and diversity seen one year after transplant. Surviving recipient T cells and thymic progenitors produced the high day-60 TCRbeta diversity seen in some patients.

This clonotype was seen a handful of times. Its antigen is still unknown. The TCR was taken from a female patient between 2 and 15 years old who had a stem cell transplant for congenital amegakaryocytic thrombocytopenia, so the T cells may come from the graft donor. The chain links TRBV5-1 to TRBJ1-2, with a tentative D call TRBD1 (6 bases). This material consisted of PBMCs, mostly from graft donor cells, taken 180 days after TCRalphabeta/CD19-depleted stem cell transplant. For the CDR3, the DNA is TGCGCCAGCAGCCGTTACGGCCAGGGGATCAGCTACACCTTC. It codes for CASSRYGQGISYTF.